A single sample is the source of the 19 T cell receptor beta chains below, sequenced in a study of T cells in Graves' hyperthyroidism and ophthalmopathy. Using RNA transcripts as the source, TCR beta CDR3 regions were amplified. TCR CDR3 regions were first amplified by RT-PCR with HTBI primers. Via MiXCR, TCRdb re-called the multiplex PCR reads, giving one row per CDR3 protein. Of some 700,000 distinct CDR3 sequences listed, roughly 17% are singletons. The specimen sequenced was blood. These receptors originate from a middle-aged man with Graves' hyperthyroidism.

The CDR3 DNA reads TGCGCCAGCAGCTTGCAAGATCCTAGCACAGATACGCAGTATTTT. This gives the protein CASSLQDPSTDTQYF. The rearrangement uses TRBV5-1 and TRBJ2-3; no reliable D call. Trimming shortened V by 1 base and J by 0 bases, and 9 bases separated the two germline ends. CDR3 length equals 15 residues. Germline V CDR1 and CDR2: SGHRS, YFSETQ.

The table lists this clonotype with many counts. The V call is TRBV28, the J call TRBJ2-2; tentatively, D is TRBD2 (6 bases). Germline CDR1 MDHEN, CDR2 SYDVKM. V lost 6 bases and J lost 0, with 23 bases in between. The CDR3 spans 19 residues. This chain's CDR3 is CASSSGRLPGLSNTGELFF. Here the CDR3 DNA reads TGTGCCAGCAGCTCCGGGCGATTGCCGGGACTTTCGAACACCGGGGAGCTGTTTTTT.

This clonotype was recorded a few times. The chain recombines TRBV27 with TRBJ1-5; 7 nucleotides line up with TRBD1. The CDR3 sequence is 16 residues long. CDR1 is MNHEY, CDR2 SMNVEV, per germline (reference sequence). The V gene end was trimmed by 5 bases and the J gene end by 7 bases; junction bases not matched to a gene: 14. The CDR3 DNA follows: TGTGCCAGCAGTCCTTTAGGGGGAGGGGGCGGGCAGCCCCAGCATTTT. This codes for CASSPLGGGGGQPQHF.

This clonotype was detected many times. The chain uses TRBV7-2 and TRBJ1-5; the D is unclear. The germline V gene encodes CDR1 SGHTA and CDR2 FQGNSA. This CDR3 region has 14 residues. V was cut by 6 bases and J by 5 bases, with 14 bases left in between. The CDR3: CASSERTRDQPQHF. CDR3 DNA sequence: TGTGCCAGCAGTGAACGTACAAGGGATCAGCCCCAGCATTTT.

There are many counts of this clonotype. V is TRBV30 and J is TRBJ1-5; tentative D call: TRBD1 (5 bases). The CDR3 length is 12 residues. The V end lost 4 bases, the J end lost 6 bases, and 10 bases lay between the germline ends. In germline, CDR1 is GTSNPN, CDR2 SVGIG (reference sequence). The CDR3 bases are TGTGCCTGGAAAAAGGGGCCTCAGCCCCAGCATTTT. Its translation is CAWKKGPQPQHF.

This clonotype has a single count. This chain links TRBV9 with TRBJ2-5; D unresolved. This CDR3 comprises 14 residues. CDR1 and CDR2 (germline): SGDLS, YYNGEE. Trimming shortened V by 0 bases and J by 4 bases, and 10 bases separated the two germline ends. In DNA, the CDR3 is TGTGCCAGCAGCGTAGCTTCCGAGAGAGAGACCCAGTACTTC. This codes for CASSVASERETQYF.

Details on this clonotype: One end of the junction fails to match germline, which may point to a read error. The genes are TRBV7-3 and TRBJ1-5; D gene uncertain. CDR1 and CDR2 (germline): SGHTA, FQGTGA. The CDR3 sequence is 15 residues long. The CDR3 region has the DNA TGTGCCAGCAGCTTAAATCTGGCGAGCAATCAGCCCCATCATTTT. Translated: CASSLNLASNQPHHF.

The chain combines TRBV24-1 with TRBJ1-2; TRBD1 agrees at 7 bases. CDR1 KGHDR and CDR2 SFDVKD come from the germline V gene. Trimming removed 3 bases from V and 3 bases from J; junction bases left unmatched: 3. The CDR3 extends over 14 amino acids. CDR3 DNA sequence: TGTGCCACCAGTGATCCTACAGGGGACTATGGCTACACCTTC. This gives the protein CATSDPTGDYGYTF.

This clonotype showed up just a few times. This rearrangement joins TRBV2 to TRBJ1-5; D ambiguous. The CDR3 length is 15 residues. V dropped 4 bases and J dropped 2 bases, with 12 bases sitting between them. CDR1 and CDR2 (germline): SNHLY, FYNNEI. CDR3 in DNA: TGTGCCAGCAGTGTGAAGGGATCGGGCAATCAGCCCCAGCATTTT. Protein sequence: CASSVKGSGNQPQHF.

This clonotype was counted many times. In DNA form, the CDR3 reads TGTGCCAGCAGCTTAGGACAGGGGGTAAACATTCAGTACTTC. Its protein product is CASSLGQGVNIQYF. The genes are TRBV7-2 and TRBJ2-4; 9 bases match TRBD1. CDR1 and CDR2 (germline): SGHTA, FQGNSA. The length of the CDR3 is 14 residues. Trimming cost V 1 base and J 6 bases; bases outside gene matches: 1.

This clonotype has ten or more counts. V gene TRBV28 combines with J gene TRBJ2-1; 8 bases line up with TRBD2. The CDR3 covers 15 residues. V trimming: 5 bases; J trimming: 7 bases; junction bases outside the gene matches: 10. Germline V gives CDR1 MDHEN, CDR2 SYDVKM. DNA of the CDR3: TGTGCCAGCAGTCCGGAGCGGGAGAAGGAAAATGAGCAGTTCTTC. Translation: CASSPEREKENEQFF.

In nucleotides, the CDR3 is TGTGCCAGCAGCCCCTATTCCAAGGGCCCTGGGAATGAGCAGTTCTTC. Residues: CASSPYSKGPGNEQFF. The chain couples TRBV6-1 to TRBJ2-1; D gene uncertain. CDR1 and CDR2 (germline): MNHNS, SASEGT. Trimming shortened V by 6 bases and J by 7 bases, and 22 bases separated the two germline ends. The CDR3 is made up of 16 amino acids.

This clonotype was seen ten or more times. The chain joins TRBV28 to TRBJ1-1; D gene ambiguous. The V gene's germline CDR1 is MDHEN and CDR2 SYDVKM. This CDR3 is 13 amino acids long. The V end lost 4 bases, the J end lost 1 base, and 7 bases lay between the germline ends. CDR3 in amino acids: CASSWTQNTEAFF. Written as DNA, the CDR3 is TGTGCCAGCAGTTGGACGCAGAACACTGAAGCTTTCTTT. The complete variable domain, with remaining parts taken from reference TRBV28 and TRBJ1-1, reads DVKVTQSSRYLVKRTGEKVFLECVQDMDHENMFWYRQDPGLGLRLIYFSYDVKMKEKGDIPEGYSVSREKKERFSLILESASTNQTSMYLCASSWTQNTEAFFGQGTRLTVV.

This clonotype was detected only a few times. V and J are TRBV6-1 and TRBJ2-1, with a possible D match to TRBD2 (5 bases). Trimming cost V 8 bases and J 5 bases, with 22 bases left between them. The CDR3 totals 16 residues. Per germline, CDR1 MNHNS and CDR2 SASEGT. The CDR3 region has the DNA TGTGCCAGCGGGATCCCGGTTCGGGGATACAACAATGAGCAGTTCTTC. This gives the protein CASGIPVRGYNNEQFF.

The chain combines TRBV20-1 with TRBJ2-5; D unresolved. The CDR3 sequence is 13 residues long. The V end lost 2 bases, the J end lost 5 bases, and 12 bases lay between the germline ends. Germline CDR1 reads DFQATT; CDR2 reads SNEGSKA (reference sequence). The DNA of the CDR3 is TGCAGTGCTAGATGGCACGGGCAGGAGACCCAGTACTTC. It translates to CSARWHGQETQYF.

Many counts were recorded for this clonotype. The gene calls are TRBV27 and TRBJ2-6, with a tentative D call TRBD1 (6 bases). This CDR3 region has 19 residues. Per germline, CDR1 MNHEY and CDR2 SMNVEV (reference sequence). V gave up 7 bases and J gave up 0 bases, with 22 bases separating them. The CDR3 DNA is TGTGCCAGCACTTTGGTCTCACCGGGACACCACTCTGGGGCCAACGTCCTGACTTTC. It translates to CASTLVSPGHHSGANVLTF.

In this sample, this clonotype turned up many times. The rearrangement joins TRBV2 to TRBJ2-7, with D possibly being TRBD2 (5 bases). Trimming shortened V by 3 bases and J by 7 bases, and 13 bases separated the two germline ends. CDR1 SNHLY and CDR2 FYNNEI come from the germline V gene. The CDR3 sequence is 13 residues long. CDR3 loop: CASSDLAVLEQYF. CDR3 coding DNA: TGTGCCAGCAGTGACCTAGCCGTGCTGGAGCAGTACTTC.

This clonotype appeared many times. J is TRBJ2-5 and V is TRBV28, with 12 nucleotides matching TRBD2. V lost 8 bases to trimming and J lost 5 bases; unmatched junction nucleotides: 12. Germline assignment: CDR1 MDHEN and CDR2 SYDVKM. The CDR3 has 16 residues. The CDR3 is CASGSSSGRAWETQYF. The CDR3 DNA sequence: TGTGCCAGCGGATCGTCTAGCGGGAGGGCCTGGGAGACCCAGTACTTC.

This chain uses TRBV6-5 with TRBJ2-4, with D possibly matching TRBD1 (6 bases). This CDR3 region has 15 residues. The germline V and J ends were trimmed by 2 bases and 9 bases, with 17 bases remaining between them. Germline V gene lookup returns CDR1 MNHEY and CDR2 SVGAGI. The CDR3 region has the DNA TGTGCCAGCAGTTACGGACAGTCTAGGAGTGGCATTCAGTACTTC. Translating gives CASSYGQSRSGIQYF.